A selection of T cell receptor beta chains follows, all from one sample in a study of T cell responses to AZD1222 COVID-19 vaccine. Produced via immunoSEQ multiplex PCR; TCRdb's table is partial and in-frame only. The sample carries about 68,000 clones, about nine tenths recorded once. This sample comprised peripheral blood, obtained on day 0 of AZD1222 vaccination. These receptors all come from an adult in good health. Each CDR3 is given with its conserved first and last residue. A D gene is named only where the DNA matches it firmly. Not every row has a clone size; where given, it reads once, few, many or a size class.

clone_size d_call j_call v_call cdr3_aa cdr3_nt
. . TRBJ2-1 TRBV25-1 CASTPSWELFF TGTGCCAGCACCCCCAGCTGGGAGCTGTTCTTC
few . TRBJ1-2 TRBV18 CASSPRTANGYTF TGTGCCAGCTCACCTAGGACAGCAAATGGCTACACCTTC
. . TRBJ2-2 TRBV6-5 CASSRQTLNTGELFF TGTGCCAGCAGCCGACAGACACTGAACACCGGGGAGCTGTTTTTT
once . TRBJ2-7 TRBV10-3 CAISELDPRQGEQYF TGTGCCATCAGTGAGTTGGACCCCCGTCAGGGCGAGCAGTACTTC
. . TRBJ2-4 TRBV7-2 CASSLREGENIQYF TGTGCCAGCAGCTTAAGGGAAGGGGAGAACATTCAGTACTTC
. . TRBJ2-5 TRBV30 CAWSSRALRETQYF TGTGCCTGGAGTTCGAGGGCTCTGCGAGAGACCCAGTACTTC
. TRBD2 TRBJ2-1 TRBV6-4 CASSDTGTRTYNEQFF TGTGCCAGCAGTGACACCGGGACTAGGACCTACAATGAGCAGTTCTTC
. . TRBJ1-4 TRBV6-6 CASSSHMNEKLFF TGTGCCAGCAGTTCCCACATGAATGAAAAACTGTTTTTT
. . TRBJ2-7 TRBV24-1 CATSEGREQYF TGTGCCACCAGTGAGGGTCGCGAGCAGTACTTC
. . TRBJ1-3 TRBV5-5 CASSSRDRTLGNTIYF TGTGCCAGCAGCTCCCGAGACAGGACACTTGGAAACACCATATATTTT
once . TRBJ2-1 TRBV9 CASTLGGTEVYNEQFF TGTGCCAGCACCCTAGGGGGGACAGAAGTCTACAATGAGCAGTTCTTC
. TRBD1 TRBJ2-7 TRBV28 CASRKLRGPGEQYF TGTGCCAGCAGAAAACTCAGGGGGCCTGGCGAGCAGTACTTC
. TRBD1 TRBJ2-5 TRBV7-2 CASSLLGTGVRGETQYF TGTGCCAGCAGCTTATTAGGGACAGGAGTGAGGGGGGAGACCCAGTACTTC
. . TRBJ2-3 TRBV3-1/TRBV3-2 CASSQTGLTMDTQYF TGTGCCAGCAGCCAGACGGGCCTTACCATGGATACGCAGTATTTT
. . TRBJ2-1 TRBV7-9 CASSFRLDEQFF TGTGCCAGCAGCTTCCGGTTGGATGAGCAGTTCTTC
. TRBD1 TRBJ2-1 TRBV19 CASSADRGLDNEQFF TGTGCCAGTAGTGCCGACAGGGGGCTTGACAATGAGCAGTTCTTC
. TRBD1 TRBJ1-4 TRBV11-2 CASSPTGAKGEKLFF TGTGCCAGCAGCCCTACAGGGGCCAAGGGGGAAAAACTGTTTTTT
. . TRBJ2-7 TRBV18 CASSPPRGGSSYEQYF TGTGCCAGCTCACCACCAAGAGGGGGAAGCTCCTACGAGCAGTACTTC
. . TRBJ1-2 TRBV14 CASSQDYVHGYTF TGTGCCAGCAGCCAAGATTACGTGCACGGCTACACCTTC
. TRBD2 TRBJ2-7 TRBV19 CASADGGTSGRIAQYF TGTGCCAGTGCGGACGGAGGGACTAGCGGGAGAATCGCGCAGTACTTC
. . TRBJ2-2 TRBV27 CASSFRPGDTGELFF TGTGCCAGCAGTTTTAGACCCGGGGACACCGGGGAGCTGTTTTTT
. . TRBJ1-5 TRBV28 CASSGGTRSNQPQHF TGTGCCAGCAGTGGCGGGACACGGTCCAATCAGCCCCAGCATTTT
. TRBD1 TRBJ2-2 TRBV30 CARDRNTGELFF TGTGCCAGGGACAGGAACACCGGGGAGCTGTTTTTT
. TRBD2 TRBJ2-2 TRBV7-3 CATRLAGENGELFF TGTGCCACCAGACTAGCGGGAGAAAACGGGGAGCTGTTTTTT
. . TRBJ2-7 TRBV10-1 CASSYEQYF TGCGCCAGCAGCTACGAGCAGTACTTC
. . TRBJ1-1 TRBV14 CASSQARGAGTEAFF TGTGCCAGCAGCCAGGCACGGGGCGCGGGGACTGAAGCTTTCTTT
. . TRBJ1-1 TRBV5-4 CASSQGLTGLNTEAFF TGTGCCAGCAGCCAAGGCTTGACAGGTCTGAACACTGAAGCTTTCTTT
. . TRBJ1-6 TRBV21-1 CASTHPDSPLILSPLHF TGTGCCAGCACCCACCCCGACAGTCCACTTATTCTTTCACCCCTCCACTTT
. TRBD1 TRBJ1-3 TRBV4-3 CASSQRDREPGNTIYF TGCGCCAGCAGCCAGCGCGACAGGGAACCTGGAAACACCATATATTTT
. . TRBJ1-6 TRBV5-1 CASSSDFGYNSPLHF TGCGCCAGCAGCTCTGACTTCGGCTATAATTCACCCCTCCACTTT
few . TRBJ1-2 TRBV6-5 CASSFLGGFDGYTF TGTGCCAGCAGTTTTCTGGGGGGATTCGATGGCTACACCTTC
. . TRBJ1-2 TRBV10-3 CAISGGRTDGYTF TGTGCCATCAGTGGGGGGAGGACGGATGGCTACACCTTC
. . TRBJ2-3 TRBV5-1 CASRPGRGTSTDTQYF TGCGCCAGCAGACCCGGACGGGGGACTAGCACAGATACGCAGTATTTT
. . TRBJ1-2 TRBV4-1 CASSQVESSLYGYTF TGCGCCAGCAGCCAAGTTGAGTCCAGTCTATATGGCTACACCTTC
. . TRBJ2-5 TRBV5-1 CASSFSEETQYF TGCGCCAGCAGCTTTTCCGAAGAGACCCAGTACTTC
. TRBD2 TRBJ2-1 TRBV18 CASSPLAAPGLAGESEQFF TGTGCCAGCTCACCATTGGCAGCCCCGGGACTAGCGGGAGAGAGTGAGCAGTTCTTC
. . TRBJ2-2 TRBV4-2 CASSQPSEEGVATGELFF TGTGCCAGCAGCCAACCTTCTGAAGAGGGAGTTGCGACCGGGGAGCTGTTTTTT
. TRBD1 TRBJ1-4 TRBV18 CASGDSSNEKLFF TGTGCCAGCGGGGACAGTTCAAATGAAAAACTGTTTTTT
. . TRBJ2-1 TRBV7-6 CASSFGSLPYNEQFF TGTGCCAGCAGCTTCGGTTCCCTTCCCTACAATGAGCAGTTCTTC
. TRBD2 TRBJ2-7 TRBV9 CASSVEGGPAYEQYF TGTGCCAGCAGCGTAGAGGGAGGGCCGGCCTACGAGCAGTACTTC
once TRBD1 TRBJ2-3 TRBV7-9 CASSYDRGADTQYF TGTGCCAGCAGCTACGACAGGGGAGCAGATACGCAGTATTTT
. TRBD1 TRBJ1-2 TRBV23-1 CASSHTGGYGYTF TGCGCCAGCAGTCACACAGGGGGATATGGCTACACCTTC
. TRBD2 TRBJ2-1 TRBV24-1 CATSDYDGAGLKDEQFF TGTGCCACCAGTGACTACGATGGAGCGGGACTTAAGGATGAGCAGTTCTTC
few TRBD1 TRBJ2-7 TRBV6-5 CASSRGQGGGDEQYF TGTGCCAGCAGCCGGGGACAGGGAGGGGGTGACGAGCAGTACTTC